This T cell receptor beta chain was documented in a study of chemoradiotherapy in HPV16-positive cancers. Notes on the study in general: For HPV16-positive patients, expanding HPV-responsive T cells associated with longer recurrence-free survival.

Data came from immunoSEQ multiplex PCR; TCRdb stores just in-frame clones and leaves some out. The sample contains roughly 21,000 clones, around 87% of which appear only once. Remarks on this clone: Its antigen is unidentified.

Samples were taken several times over chemoradiotherapy. V lost 6 bases, J lost 3 bases, and 15 bases lay in between. The CDR3 contains 14 residues. Germline CDR1 SEHNR, CDR2 FQNEAQ (reference sequence). The rearrangement uses TRBV7-9 and TRBJ2-7; D possibly uses TRBD1 or TRBD2 (5 bases each). This sequence was found in a human donor with HPV-associated anogenital cancer. This specimen was blood, taken from a patient who underwent chemoradiotherapy. The CDR3 sequence is CASRAERGGYEQYF. CDR3 DNA sequence: TGTGCCAGCAGGGCAGAGAGGGGCGGCTACGAGCAGTACTTC.